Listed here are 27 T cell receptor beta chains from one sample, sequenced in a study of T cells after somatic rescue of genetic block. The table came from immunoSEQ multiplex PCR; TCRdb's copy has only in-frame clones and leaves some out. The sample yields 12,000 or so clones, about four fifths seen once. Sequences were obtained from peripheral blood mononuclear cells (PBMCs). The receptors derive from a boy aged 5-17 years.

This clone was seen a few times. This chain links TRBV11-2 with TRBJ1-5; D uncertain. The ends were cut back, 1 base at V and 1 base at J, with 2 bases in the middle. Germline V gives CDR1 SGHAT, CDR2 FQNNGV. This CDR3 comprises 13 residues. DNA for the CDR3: TGTGCCAGCAGCTTAGGGAGCAATCAGCCCCAGCATTTT. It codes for CASSLGSNQPQHF.

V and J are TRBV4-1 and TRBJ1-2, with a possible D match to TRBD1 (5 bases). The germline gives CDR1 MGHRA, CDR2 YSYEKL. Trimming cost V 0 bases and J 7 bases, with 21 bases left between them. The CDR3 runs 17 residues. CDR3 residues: CASSQDRGLGRVSGYTF. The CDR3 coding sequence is TGCGCCAGCAGCCAAGATCGGGGACTTGGCAGGGTGTCTGGCTACACCTTC.

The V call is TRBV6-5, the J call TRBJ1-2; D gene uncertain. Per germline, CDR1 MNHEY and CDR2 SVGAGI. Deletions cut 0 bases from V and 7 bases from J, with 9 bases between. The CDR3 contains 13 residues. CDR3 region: CASSYSEGLGYTF. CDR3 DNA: TGTGCCAGCAGTTACTCGGAAGGCCTTGGCTACACCTTC.

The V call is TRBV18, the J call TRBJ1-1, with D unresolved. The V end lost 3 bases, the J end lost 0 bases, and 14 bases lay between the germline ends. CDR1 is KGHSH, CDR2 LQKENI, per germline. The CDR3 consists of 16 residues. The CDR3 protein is CASSPNRIRLNTEAFF. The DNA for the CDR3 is TGTGCCAGCTCACCTAACCGAATCCGTCTGAACACTGAAGCTTTCTTT.

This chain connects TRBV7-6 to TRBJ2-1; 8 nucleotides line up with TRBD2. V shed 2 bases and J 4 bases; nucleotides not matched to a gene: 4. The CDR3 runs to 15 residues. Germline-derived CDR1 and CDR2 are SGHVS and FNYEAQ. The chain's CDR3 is CASSLPGLEYNEQFF. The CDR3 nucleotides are TGTGCCAGCAGCTTACCGGGACTAGAATACAATGAGCAGTTCTTC. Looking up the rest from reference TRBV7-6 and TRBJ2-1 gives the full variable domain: GAGVSQSPRYKVTKRGQDVALRCDPISGHVSLYWYRQALGQGPEFLTYFNYEAQQDKSGLPNDRFSAERPEGSISTLTIQRTEQRDSAMYRCASSLPGLEYNEQFFGPGTRLTVL.

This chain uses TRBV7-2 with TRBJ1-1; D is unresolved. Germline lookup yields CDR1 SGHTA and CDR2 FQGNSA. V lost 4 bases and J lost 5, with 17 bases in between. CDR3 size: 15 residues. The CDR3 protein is CASSSSTTPSTEAFF. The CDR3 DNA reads TGTGCCAGCAGCTCTTCGACAACCCCGAGTACTGAAGCTTTCTTT.

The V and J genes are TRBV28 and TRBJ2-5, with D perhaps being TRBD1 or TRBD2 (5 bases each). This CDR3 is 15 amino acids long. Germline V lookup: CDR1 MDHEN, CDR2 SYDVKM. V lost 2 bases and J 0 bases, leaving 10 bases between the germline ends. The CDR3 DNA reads TGTGCCAGCAGTTTAGGGGACCTGTACCAAGAGACCCAGTACTTC. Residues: CASSLGDLYQETQYF.

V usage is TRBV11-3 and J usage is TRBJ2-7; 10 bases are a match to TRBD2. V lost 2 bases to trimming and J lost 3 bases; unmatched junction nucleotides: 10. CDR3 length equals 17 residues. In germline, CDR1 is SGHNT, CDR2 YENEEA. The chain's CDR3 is CASSLSGRAVRDYEQYF. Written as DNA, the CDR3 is TGTGCCAGCAGCTTAAGCGGGAGGGCGGTTCGGGACTACGAGCAGTACTTC.

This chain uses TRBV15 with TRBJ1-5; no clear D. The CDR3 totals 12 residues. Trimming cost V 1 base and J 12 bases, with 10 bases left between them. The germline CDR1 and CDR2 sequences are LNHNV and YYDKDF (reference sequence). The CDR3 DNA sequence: TGTGCCACCAGCAGAGTTGAGGGTCTCCAGCATTTT. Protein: CATSRVEGLQHF.

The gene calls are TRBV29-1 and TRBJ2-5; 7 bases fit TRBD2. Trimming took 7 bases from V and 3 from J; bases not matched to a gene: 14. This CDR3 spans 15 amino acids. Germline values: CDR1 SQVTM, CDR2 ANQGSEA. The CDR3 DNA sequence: TGCAGCGGTCAAATAAGGGTGCGGGGGAAAGAGACCCAGTACTTC. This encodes CSGQIRVRGKETQYF.

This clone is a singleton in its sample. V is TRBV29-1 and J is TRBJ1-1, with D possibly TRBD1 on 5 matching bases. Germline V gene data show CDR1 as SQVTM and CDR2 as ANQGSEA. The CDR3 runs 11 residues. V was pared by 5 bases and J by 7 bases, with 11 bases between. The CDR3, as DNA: TGCAGCGTTTTTGCAGGGATTGAAGCTTTCTTT. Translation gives CSVFAGIEAFF. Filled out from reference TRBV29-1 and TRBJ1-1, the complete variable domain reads SAVISQKPSRDICQRGTSLTIQCQVDSQVTMMFWYRQQPGQSLTLIATANQGSEATYESGFVIDKFPISRPNLTFSTLTVSNMSPEDSSIYLCSVFAGIEAFFGQGTRLTVV.

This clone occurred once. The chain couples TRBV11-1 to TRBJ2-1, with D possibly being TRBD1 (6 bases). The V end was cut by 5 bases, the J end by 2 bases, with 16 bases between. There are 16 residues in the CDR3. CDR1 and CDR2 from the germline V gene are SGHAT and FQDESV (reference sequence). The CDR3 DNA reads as TGTGCCAGCAGCCGTATAGGGGGTTTTCCCTACAATGAGCAGTTCTTC. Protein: CASSRIGGFPYNEQFF.

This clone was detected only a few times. CDR3 nucleotide sequence: TGTGCCAGCAGCTTGTTGGCAGCCTCTGGAAACACCATATATTTT. Translating it yields CASSLLAASGNTIYF. The chain links TRBV5-5 to TRBJ1-3; D is uncertain. Trimming pared 1 base from V and 0 bases from J, leaving 8 bases between. The germline CDR1 and CDR2 sequences are SGHKS and YYEKEE (reference sequence). The CDR3 sequence is 15 residues long. The full variable domain, completed using reference TRBV5-5 and TRBJ1-3, is DAGVTQSPTHLIKTRGQQVTLRCSPISGHKSVSWYQQVLGQGPQFIFQYYEKEERGRGNFPDRFSARQFPNYSSELNVNALLLGDSALYLCASSLLAASGNTIYFGEGSWLTVV.

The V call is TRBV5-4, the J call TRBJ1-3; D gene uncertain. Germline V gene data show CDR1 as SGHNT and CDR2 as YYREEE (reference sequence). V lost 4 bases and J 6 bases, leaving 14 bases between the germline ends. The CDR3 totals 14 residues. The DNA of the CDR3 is TGTGCCAGCAGCCCCTACGGGCACAAAAACACCATATATTTT. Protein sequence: CASSPYGHKNTIYF.

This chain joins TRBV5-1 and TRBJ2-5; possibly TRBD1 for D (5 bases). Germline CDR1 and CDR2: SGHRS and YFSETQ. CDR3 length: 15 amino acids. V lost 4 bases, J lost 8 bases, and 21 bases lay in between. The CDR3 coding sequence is TGCGCCAGCAGCACCGACAGTTCCCCAAGAGTAACCCAGTACTTC. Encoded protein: CASSTDSSPRVTQYF.

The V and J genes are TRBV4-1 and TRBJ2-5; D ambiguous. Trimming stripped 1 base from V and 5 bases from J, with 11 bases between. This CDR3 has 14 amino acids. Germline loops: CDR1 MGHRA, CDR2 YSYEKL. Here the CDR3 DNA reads TGCGCCAGCAGCCAAGGGGTGGGCTGGGAGACCCAGTACTTC. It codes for CASSQGVGWETQYF.

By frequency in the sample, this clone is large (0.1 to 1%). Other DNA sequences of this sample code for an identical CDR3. DNA of the CDR3: TGTGCCAGCAGCAAGTGGGGTACCGAGAGCAATCAGCCCCAGCATTTT. Translated, it gives CASSKWGTESNQPQHF. This rearrangement joins TRBV25-1 to TRBJ1-5, with no clear D. This CDR3 is built from 16 residues. Trimming took off 6 bases at V and 1 base at J, with 16 bases between the two ends. CDR1 and CDR2 (germline): MGHDK, SYGVNS. The whole variable domain, remainder taken from reference TRBV25-1 and TRBJ1-5, is EADIYQTPRYLVIGTGKKITLECSQTMGHDKMYWYQQDPGMELHLIHYSYGVNSTEKGDLSSESTVSRIRTEHFPLTLESARPSHTSQYLCASSKWGTESNQPQHFGDGTRLSIL.

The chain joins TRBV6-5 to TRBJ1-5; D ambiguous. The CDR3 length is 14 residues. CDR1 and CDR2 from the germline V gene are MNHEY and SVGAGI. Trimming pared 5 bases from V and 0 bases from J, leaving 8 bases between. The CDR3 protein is CASSPRYSNQPQHF. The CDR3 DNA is TGTGCCAGCAGTCCCCGTTATAGCAATCAGCCCCAGCATTTT.

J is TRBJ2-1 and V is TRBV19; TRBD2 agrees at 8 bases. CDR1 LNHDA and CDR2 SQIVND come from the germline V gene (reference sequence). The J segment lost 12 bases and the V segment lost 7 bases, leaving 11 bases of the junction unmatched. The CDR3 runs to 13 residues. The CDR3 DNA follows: TGTGCCAGTACCCCCTTAGCGGGACCCGGGCAGTTCTTC. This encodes CASTPLAGPGQFF.

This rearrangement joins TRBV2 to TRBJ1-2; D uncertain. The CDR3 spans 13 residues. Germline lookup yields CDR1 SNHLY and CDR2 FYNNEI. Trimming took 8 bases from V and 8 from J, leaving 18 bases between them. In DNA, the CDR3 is TGTGCCAGCGGATCATCAACCTATAGCGGCTACACCTTC. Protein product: CASGSSTYSGYTF.

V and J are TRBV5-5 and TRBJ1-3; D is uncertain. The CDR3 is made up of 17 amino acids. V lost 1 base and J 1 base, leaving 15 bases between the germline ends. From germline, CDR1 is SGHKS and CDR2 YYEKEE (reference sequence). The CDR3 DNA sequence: TGTGCCAGCAGCTTGTTCCGGTTTAGCGGTTCTGGAAACACCATATATTTT. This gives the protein CASSLFRFSGSGNTIYF.

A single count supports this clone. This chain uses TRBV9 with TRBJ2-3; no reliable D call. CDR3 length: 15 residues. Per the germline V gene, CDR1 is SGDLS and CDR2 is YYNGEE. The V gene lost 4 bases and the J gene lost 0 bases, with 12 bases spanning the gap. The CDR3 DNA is TGTGCCAGCAGCCCCTGGGGTATAAGCACAGATACGCAGTATTTT. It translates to CASSPWGISTDTQYF.

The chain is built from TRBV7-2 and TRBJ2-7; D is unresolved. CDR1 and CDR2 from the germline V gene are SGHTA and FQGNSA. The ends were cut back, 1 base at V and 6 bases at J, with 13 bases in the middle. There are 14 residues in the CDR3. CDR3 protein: CASSLDSPTPEQYF. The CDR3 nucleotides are TGTGCCAGCAGCTTAGATTCCCCTACCCCCGAGCAGTACTTC. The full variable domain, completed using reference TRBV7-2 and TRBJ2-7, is GAGVSQSPSNKVTEKGKDVELRCDPISGHTALYWYRQSLGQGLEFLIYFQGNSAPDKSGLPSDRFSAERTGGSVSTLTIQRTQQEDSAVYLCASSLDSPTPEQYFGPGTRLTVT.

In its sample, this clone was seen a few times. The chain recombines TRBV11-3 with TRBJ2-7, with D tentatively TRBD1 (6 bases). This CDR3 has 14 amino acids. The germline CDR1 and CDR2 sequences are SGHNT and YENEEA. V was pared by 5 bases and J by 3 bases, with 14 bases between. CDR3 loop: CASSTRTAFYEQYF. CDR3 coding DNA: TGTGCCAGCAGCACACGGACAGCTTTCTACGAGCAGTACTTC.

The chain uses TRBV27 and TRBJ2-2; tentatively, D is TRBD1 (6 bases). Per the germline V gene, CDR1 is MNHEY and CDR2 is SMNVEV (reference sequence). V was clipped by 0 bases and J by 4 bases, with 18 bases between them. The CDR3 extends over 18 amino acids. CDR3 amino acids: CASSLSGSGVKFTGELFF. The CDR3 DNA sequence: TGTGCCAGCAGTTTATCGGGGTCAGGGGTGAAGTTCACCGGGGAGCTGTTTTTT.

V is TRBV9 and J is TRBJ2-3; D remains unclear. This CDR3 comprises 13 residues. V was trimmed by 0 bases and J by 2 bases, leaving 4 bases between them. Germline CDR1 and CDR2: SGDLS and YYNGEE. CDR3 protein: CASSVGPTDTQYF. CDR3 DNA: TGTGCCAGCAGCGTAGGCCCCACAGATACGCAGTATTTT.

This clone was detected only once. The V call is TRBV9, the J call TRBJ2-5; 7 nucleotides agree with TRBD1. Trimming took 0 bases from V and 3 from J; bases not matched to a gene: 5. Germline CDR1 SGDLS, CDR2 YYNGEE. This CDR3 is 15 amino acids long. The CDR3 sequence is CASSVGDRVEETQYF. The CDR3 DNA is TGTGCCAGCAGCGTAGGGGACAGAGTAGAAGAGACCCAGTACTTC.